Below, 7 T cell receptor beta chains from the same sample are listed, as sequenced in a study of PD-1 blockade in mismatch repair-deficient tumors. Profiling relied on immunoSEQ multiplex PCR, and the TCRdb table lists in-frame clones only, not all of them. The sample has 50,000 or so clones, roughly 80% seen once; the top ten hold approximately 8.4%. The material sequenced was peripheral blood, taken around 19 weeks after starting pembrolizumab. Every receptor here comes from an adult with mismatch repair-deficient cancer.

The chain couples TRBV5-4 to TRBJ1-1, with D perhaps matching TRBD1 (6 bases). CDR3 length: 14 residues. V lost 5 bases and J lost 0, with 11 bases in between. Germline values: CDR1 SGHNT, CDR2 YYREEE (reference sequence). CDR3 nucleotide sequence: TGTGCCAGCAGTCTCGGGACACTGAACACTGAAGCTTTCTTT. Amino acid sequence: CASSLGTLNTEAFF.

The genes are TRBV19 and TRBJ1-2; a weak D match, TRBD1 (6 bases). Looked up from germline, CDR1 is LNHDA and CDR2 is SQIVND (reference sequence). V was shortened by 6 bases and J by 2 bases, with 13 bases between the two germline ends. The CDR3 has 14 amino acids. DNA for the CDR3: TGTGCCAGTAGGCTACAGGACAGAAACTATGGCTACACCTTC. Its translation: CASRLQDRNYGYTF.

The chain employs TRBV19 and TRBJ2-5, with TRBD1 matching 7 bases. V was pared by 3 bases and J by 1 base, with 5 bases of the junction left unmatched. The CDR3 loop spans 15 amino acids. Germline loops: CDR1 LNHDA, CDR2 SQIVND (reference sequence). DNA for the CDR3: TGTGCCAGTAGTATTAACAGGGGCCCCCAAGAGACCCAGTACTTC. Its protein is CASSINRGPQETQYF.

J is TRBJ1-1 and V is TRBV9; a possible D gene is TRBD1 (6 bases). Germline-derived CDR1 and CDR2 are SGDLS and YYNGEE. V dropped 3 bases and J dropped 2 bases, with 11 bases sitting between them. The CDR3 consists of 14 residues. The CDR3 nucleotides are TGTGCCAGCAGCGGAGGACAGCGTAACACTGAAGCTTTCTTT. Protein sequence: CASSGGQRNTEAFF.

This clone was recorded a few times. This chain connects TRBV5-1 to TRBJ2-7; D is ambiguous. The CDR3 contains 14 residues. Germline CDR1 is SGHRS and CDR2 is YFSETQ. The germline V and J ends were trimmed by 0 bases and 3 bases, with 10 bases remaining between them. The CDR3 bases are TGCGCCAGCAGCTTGGGAACTTCACTCTACGAGCAGTACTTC. Its protein is CASSLGTSLYEQYF.

The J gene is TRBJ1-1, the V gene TRBV9, with 9 bases aligning to TRBD1. Trimming at V came to 3 bases and at J to 5 bases, leaving 14 bases not matched to a gene. The V gene's germline CDR1 is SGDLS and CDR2 YYNGEE. CDR3 length: 17 residues. DNA for the CDR3: TGTGCCAGCAGCGCCCTTTCCGGGACAGGGAGTAGGACTGAAGCTTTCTTT. Translation: CASSALSGTGSRTEAFF.

The V call is TRBV4-1, the J call TRBJ2-6; D is unclear. Trimming left V 0 bases short and J 2 bases short, with 11 bases between. The germline CDR1 and CDR2 sequences are MGHRA and YSYEKL. The CDR3 is 17 residues long. CDR3 sequence (DNA): TGCGCCAGCAGCCAAGAGAAGGGTACTCCTGGGGCCAACGTCCTGACTTTC. Translating gives CASSQEKGTPGANVLTF.